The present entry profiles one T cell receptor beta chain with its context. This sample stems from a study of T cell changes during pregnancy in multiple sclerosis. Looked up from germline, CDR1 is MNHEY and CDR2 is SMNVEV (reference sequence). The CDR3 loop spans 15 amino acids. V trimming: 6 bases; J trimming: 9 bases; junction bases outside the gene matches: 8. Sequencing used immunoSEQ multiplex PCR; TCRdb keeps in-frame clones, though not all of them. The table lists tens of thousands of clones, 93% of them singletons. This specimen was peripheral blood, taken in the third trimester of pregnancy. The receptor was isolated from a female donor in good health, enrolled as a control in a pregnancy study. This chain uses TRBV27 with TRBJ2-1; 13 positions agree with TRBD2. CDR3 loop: CASSERTSGRGEQFF. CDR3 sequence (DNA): TGTGCCAGCAGCGAGCGGACTAGCGGGAGAGGTGAGCAGTTCTTC.